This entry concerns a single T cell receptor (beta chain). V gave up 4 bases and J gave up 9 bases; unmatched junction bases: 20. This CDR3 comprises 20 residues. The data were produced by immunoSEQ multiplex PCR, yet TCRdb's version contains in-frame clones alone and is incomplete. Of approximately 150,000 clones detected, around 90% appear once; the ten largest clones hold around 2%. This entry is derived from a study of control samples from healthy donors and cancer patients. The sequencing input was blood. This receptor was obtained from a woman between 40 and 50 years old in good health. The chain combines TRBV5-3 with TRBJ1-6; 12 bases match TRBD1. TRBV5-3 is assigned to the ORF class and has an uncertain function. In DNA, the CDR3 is TGTGCCAGAAGCCTAAACCTCGGGACAGGGGGCCTAGGAAAATTTTCACCCCTCCACTTT. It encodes CARSLNLGTGGLGKFSPLHF.